This T cell receptor (beta chain) was documented in a study of early T cells in non-severe SARS-CoV-2 infection. General study findings and limits: VDJdb matching favored anti-spike CD8 responses, missing private and CD4 specificities.

Worth noting for this clonotype: Antigen: not known.

The CDR3 totals 13 residues. Germline CDR1 reads SGHNT; CDR2 reads YYREEE (reference sequence). The V end lost 4 bases, the J end lost 4 bases, and 12 bases lay between the germline ends. Unique molecular identifier tags were affixed to discrete cDNA molecules. One entry per CDR3 protein results from TCRdb running MiXCR on the 5' RACE reads. The sample has 50,000 to 70,000 distinct CDR3 sequences, around 10% seen once. The chain carries TRBV5-4 and TRBJ2-7; the D call may be TRBD1 or TRBD2 (5 bases each). What was sequenced was whole blood. The clonotype comes from an adult who was a healthcare worker with PCR-confirmed SARS-CoV-2 infection or an uninfected control (not recorded which). DNA of the CDR3: TGTGCCAGCAGCACCAGGGACGCTTACGAGCAGTACTTC. Translating it yields CASSTRDAYEQYF.